A selection of T cell receptor beta chains follows, all from one sample in a study of CD8+CD57+ T cells in acquired aplastic anemia. TCRdb itself ran the reads through MiXCR, one entry per CDR3 protein. Here the sample spans roughly 420,000 distinct CDR3 sequences, 65% to 75% being singletons. Source material: sorted CD4+, CD8+, or CD8+CD57+ T cells (not recorded which) from PBMCs. The receptors derive from a human donor in good health, serving as a control. Each CDR3 is given with its conserved first and last residue. Fields, in order: CDR3 length, clone size, J gene, D gene, V gene, CDR3 DNA, CDR3 protein. A D gene is named only where the DNA matches it firmly. Clone sizes are given selectively: once, few, many, or a class where the clone is expanded.

cdr3_length: 15
clone_size: .
j_call: TRBJ2-2
d_call: .
v_call: TRBV7-2
cdr3_nt: TGTGCCAGCCGCAGGACTGGCGGGTACACCGGGGTGCTGTTTTTT
cdr3_aa: CASRRTGGYTGVLFF

cdr3_length: 15
clone_size: many
j_call: TRBJ2-7
d_call: .
v_call: TRBV6-2/TRBV6-3
cdr3_nt: TGTGCCAGTGTGGAAAGGGGTCTGGAGACCTACGAGCAGTACTTC
cdr3_aa: CASVERGLETYEQYF

cdr3_length: 15
clone_size: once
j_call: TRBJ1-2
d_call: .
v_call: TRBV7-2
cdr3_nt: TGTGCCAGCAGCTTAGTTCTCCGGGACCAACATCCCCAGACCTTC
cdr3_aa: CASSLVLRDQHPQTF

cdr3_length: 15
clone_size: .
j_call: TRBJ1-2
d_call: .
v_call: TRBV15
cdr3_nt: TGTGCCACCAGCAGGGGAGTAGCGGGGGGCTATGGCCAGTCCTTC
cdr3_aa: CATSRGVAGGYGQSF

cdr3_length: 15
clone_size: .
j_call: TRBJ1-6
d_call: .
v_call: TRBV7-2
cdr3_nt: TGTGCCAGCAGCTCAGGTCGGGAGGAGAATTCACCCCTCCACTTT
cdr3_aa: CASSSGREENSPLHF

cdr3_length: 13
clone_size: few
j_call: TRBJ1-2
d_call: TRBD1
v_call: TRBV10-3
cdr3_nt: TGTGCCATCAGTGAAGCAGGGGGTTATGGCTACACCTTC
cdr3_aa: CAISEAGGYGYTF

cdr3_length: 14
clone_size: many
j_call: TRBJ1-4
d_call: .
v_call: TRBV5-1
cdr3_nt: TGCGCCAGTTGCCCGGCTACAAAGGATGAAAAACTGTTTTTT
cdr3_aa: CASCPATKDEKLFF

cdr3_length: 15
clone_size: many
j_call: TRBJ1-5
d_call: .
v_call: TRBV3-1
cdr3_nt: TGTGCCAGCAGCCAAAGTGCGGGTAGCAATCAGCCCCAGCATTTT
cdr3_aa: CASSQSAGSNQPQHF

cdr3_length: 12
clone_size: .
j_call: TRBJ2-6
d_call: .
v_call: TRBV20-1
cdr3_nt: TGCAGTGCTAGGGCCGGGGCCATCGTCCTGACTTTC
cdr3_aa: CSARAGAIVLTF

cdr3_length: 17
clone_size: .
j_call: TRBJ1-5
d_call: TRBD1
v_call: TRBV7-2
cdr3_nt: TGTGCCAGCAGCCCCCAGGGGGAGGATCAGCCCCATCAGCCCCAGCATTTT
cdr3_aa: CASSPQGEDQPHQPQHF

cdr3_length: 15
clone_size: many
j_call: TRBJ2-3
d_call: .
v_call: TRBV19
cdr3_nt: TGTGCCAGTACACAGACGGGGATCAGTACAGATACGCAGTATTTT
cdr3_aa: CASTQTGISTDTQYF

cdr3_length: 16
clone_size: .
j_call: TRBJ2-1
d_call: TRBD2
v_call: TRBV15
cdr3_nt: TGTGCCACCAGTAGTAAACTAGCGGGGTTACACAATGAGCAGTTCTTC
cdr3_aa: CATSSKLAGLHNEQFF

cdr3_length: 14
clone_size: few
j_call: TRBJ2-7
d_call: TRBD2
v_call: TRBV10-3
cdr3_nt: TGTGCCACCAAGGGAGGGGCCTCCTCCTACGAGCAGTACTTC
cdr3_aa: CATKGGASSYEQYF

cdr3_length: 14
clone_size: .
j_call: TRBJ1-2
d_call: .
v_call: TRBV9
cdr3_nt: TGTGCCAGCAGCCAAGACGCCCGGGCGGGGTGCTACACCTTC
cdr3_aa: CASSQDARAGCYTF

cdr3_length: 12
clone_size: .
j_call: TRBJ1-1
d_call: .
v_call: TRBV5-1
cdr3_nt: TGCGCCAGCAGCCTGGGCGCGACTAGCGGTTTCTTT
cdr3_aa: CASSLGATSGFF

cdr3_length: 13
clone_size: .
j_call: TRBJ2-3
d_call: .
v_call: TRBV27
cdr3_nt: TGTGCCAGCAGTTCAACGGTTGGGGATACGCAGTATTTT
cdr3_aa: CASSSTVGDTQYF

cdr3_length: 14
clone_size: .
j_call: TRBJ1-2
d_call: .
v_call: TRBV7-3
cdr3_nt: TGTGCCAGCAGCTTAAGCGGGGGGAGCTCCTACGAGCAGTTC
cdr3_aa: CASSLSGGSSYEQF

cdr3_length: 14
clone_size: .
j_call: TRBJ1-2
d_call: TRBD1
v_call: TRBV20-1
cdr3_nt: TGCAGTGCTCCTGACAGGGTAAAAGGCTATGGCTACACCTTC
cdr3_aa: CSAPDRVKGYGYTF

cdr3_length: 13
clone_size: .
j_call: TRBJ2-3
d_call: .
v_call: TRBV10-2
cdr3_nt: TGCGGCAGCAGGGGTCAGGGCCCCCATACGCAGTATTTC
cdr3_aa: CGSRGQGPHTQYF

cdr3_length: 13
clone_size: .
j_call: TRBJ2-5
d_call: .
v_call: TRBV7-8
cdr3_nt: TGTGCCAGCAGCTCCTCGGAGCAAGAGATCGAAGATTTC
cdr3_aa: CASSSSEQEIEDF

cdr3_length: 13
clone_size: .
j_call: TRBJ2-5
d_call: .
v_call: TRBV7-2
cdr3_nt: TGTGCCAGCAGCTCCCGACCCTCAGAGACCCAGTACTTC
cdr3_aa: CASSSRPSETQYF

cdr3_length: 20
clone_size: many
j_call: TRBJ2-1
d_call: TRBD2
v_call: TRBV24-1
cdr3_nt: TGTGCCACCAGTGATGTGGGACTAGCGGGGGGGCGGGTCGGGTTGGATGAGCAGTTCTTC
cdr3_aa: CATSDVGLAGGRVGLDEQFF

cdr3_length: 14
clone_size: .
j_call: TRBJ2-7
d_call: TRBD1
v_call: TRBV5-8
cdr3_nt: TGTGCCAGCCGATTGGTAAACAGGGGAGACGAGCAGTACTTC
cdr3_aa: CASRLVNRGDEQYF